These T cell receptor beta chains were read from a single sample in a study of control samples from healthy donors and cancer patients. Profiling relied on immunoSEQ multiplex PCR, and the TCRdb table lists in-frame clones only, not all of them. The data contain roughly 150,000 clones, 93% of them singletons. Sequenced sample: blood. The receptors stem from a man aged 50 to 60 in good health. Both conserved end residues are part of each CDR3. The D gene is left open where the match is weak. Rows may omit the clone size; those that give it use once, few, many or a size class.

clone_size: -; j_call: TRBJ2-7; d_call: TRBD1; v_call: TRBV6-5; cdr3_aa: CASSGDRGPYEQYF; cdr3_nt: TGTGCCAGCAGCGGCGACAGGGGGCCCTACGAGCAGTACTTC
clone_size: -; j_call: TRBJ1-1; d_call: -; v_call: TRBV19; cdr3_aa: CASSIQGLGEAFF; cdr3_nt: TGTGCCAGTAGTATCCAGGGGTTGGGCGAAGCTTTCTTT
clone_size: -; j_call: TRBJ2-1; d_call: -; v_call: TRBV28; cdr3_aa: CASSRRGGEQFF; cdr3_nt: TGTGCCAGCAGTCGCAGGGGCGGTGAGCAGTTCTTC
clone_size: -; j_call: TRBJ2-3; d_call: TRBD2; v_call: TRBV18; cdr3_aa: CASSPYSGITDTQYF; cdr3_nt: TGTGCCAGCTCACCCTACAGCGGGATAACAGATACGCAGTATTTT
clone_size: -; j_call: TRBJ1-5; d_call: TRBD1; v_call: TRBV27; cdr3_aa: CASRMTGDWGQPQHF; cdr3_nt: TGTGCCAGCAGAATGACAGGGGATTGGGGTCAGCCCCAGCATTTT
clone_size: -; j_call: TRBJ2-1; d_call: -; v_call: TRBV4-2; cdr3_aa: CASSQDILLASEQFF; cdr3_nt: TGTGCCAGCAGCCAAGACATCCTGCTAGCTTCTGAGCAGTTCTTC
clone_size: -; j_call: TRBJ2-1; d_call: -; v_call: TRBV11-2; cdr3_aa: CASSSLEGPSYNEQFF; cdr3_nt: TGTGCCAGCAGCTCACTGGAAGGGCCTTCCTACAATGAGCAGTTCTTC
clone_size: -; j_call: TRBJ1-6; d_call: TRBD1; v_call: TRBV5-4; cdr3_aa: CASTSQGQTNSPLHF; cdr3_nt: TGTGCCAGCACCTCTCAGGGACAGACTAATTCACCCCTCCACTTT
clone_size: -; j_call: TRBJ2-4; d_call: TRBD1; v_call: TRBV5-6; cdr3_aa: CASSSQGAAKNIQYF; cdr3_nt: TGTGCCAGCAGCTCACAGGGGGCGGCCAAAAACATTCAGTACTTC
clone_size: once; j_call: TRBJ2-4; d_call: -; v_call: TRBV28; cdr3_aa: CASSLAGVEADIQYF; cdr3_nt: TGTGCCAGCAGTTTAGCTGGGGTAGAAGCCGACATTCAGTACTTC
clone_size: -; j_call: TRBJ2-2; d_call: -; v_call: TRBV27; cdr3_aa: CASSLQISGTGELFF; cdr3_nt: TGTGCCAGCAGTTTACAGATTAGCGGCACCGGGGAGCTGTTTTTT
clone_size: -; j_call: TRBJ2-5; d_call: TRBD2; v_call: TRBV5-4; cdr3_aa: CASSLGLAVQETQYF; cdr3_nt: TGTGCCAGCAGCTTGGGACTAGCGGTCCAAGAGACCCAGTACTTC
clone_size: -; j_call: TRBJ2-1; d_call: -; v_call: TRBV29-1; cdr3_aa: CSIFTESGSYNEQFF; cdr3_nt: TGCAGCATATTCACAGAGTCTGGCTCCTACAATGAGCAGTTCTTC
clone_size: -; j_call: TRBJ2-3; d_call: TRBD2; v_call: TRBV2; cdr3_aa: CASIETSGKYTDTQYF; cdr3_nt: TGTGCCAGCATCGAGACTAGCGGGAAGTACACAGATACGCAGTATTTT
clone_size: -; j_call: TRBJ2-6; d_call: -; v_call: TRBV2; cdr3_aa: CASSEASSGANVLTF; cdr3_nt: TGTGCCAGCAGTGAGGCCAGCTCTGGGGCCAACGTCCTGACTTTC
clone_size: -; j_call: TRBJ1-5; d_call: TRBD1; v_call: TRBV7-9; cdr3_aa: CASSLGQGSNQPQHF; cdr3_nt: TGTGCCAGCAGCTTAGGACAGGGTAGCAATCAGCCCCAGCATTTT
clone_size: -; j_call: TRBJ2-1; d_call: -; v_call: TRBV9; cdr3_aa: CASSVDGLGEQFF; cdr3_nt: TGTGCCAGCAGCGTAGATGGGCTTGGGGAGCAGTTCTTC
clone_size: -; j_call: TRBJ2-7; d_call: -; v_call: TRBV29-1; cdr3_aa: CSVRQTYEQYF; cdr3_nt: TGCAGCGTGAGACAGACCTACGAGCAGTACTTC
clone_size: -; j_call: TRBJ2-6; d_call: -; v_call: TRBV19; cdr3_aa: CASSSGSGANVLTF; cdr3_nt: TGTGCCAGTAGTAGTGGTTCTGGGGCCAACGTCCTGACTTTC
clone_size: -; j_call: TRBJ2-7; d_call: TRBD1; v_call: TRBV7-3; cdr3_aa: CASSLTPGQQYEQYF; cdr3_nt: TGTGCCAGCAGCTTAACCCCGGGACAGCAGTACGAGCAGTACTTC
clone_size: -; j_call: TRBJ2-3; d_call: -; v_call: TRBV11-3; cdr3_aa: CASSIASTDTQYF; cdr3_nt: TGTGCCAGCAGTATAGCTAGCACAGATACGCAGTATTTT
clone_size: once; j_call: TRBJ2-6; d_call: -; v_call: TRBV28; cdr3_aa: CASSFGGSGANVLTF; cdr3_nt: TGTGCCAGCAGTTTCGGGGGATCGGGGGCCAACGTCCTGACTTTC
clone_size: -; j_call: TRBJ2-5; d_call: TRBD1; v_call: TRBV25-1; cdr3_aa: CASSDTGGRETQYF; cdr3_nt: TGTGCCAGCAGTGATACAGGGGGTCGTGAGACCCAGTACTTC
clone_size: -; j_call: TRBJ2-3; d_call: -; v_call: TRBV7-6; cdr3_aa: CASSLGGSGTDTQYF; cdr3_nt: TGTGCCAGCAGCTTAGGCGGTAGCGGCACAGATACGCAGTATTTT
clone_size: -; j_call: TRBJ1-2; d_call: -; v_call: TRBV4-1; cdr3_aa: CASSQLTEIYGYTF; cdr3_nt: TGCGCCAGCAGCCAACTTACAGAGATCTATGGCTACACCTTC
clone_size: -; j_call: TRBJ2-1; d_call: TRBD2; v_call: TRBV7-3; cdr3_aa: CASSLASTLAGAGEQFF; cdr3_nt: TGTGCCAGCAGCTTAGCGAGTACCCTAGCGGGAGCGGGTGAGCAGTTCTTC
clone_size: once; j_call: TRBJ2-3; d_call: -; v_call: TRBV7-2; cdr3_aa: CASSFRDTDTQYF; cdr3_nt: TGTGCCAGCAGCTTCCGGGACACAGATACGCAGTATTTT
clone_size: -; j_call: TRBJ1-2; d_call: -; v_call: TRBV12-5; cdr3_aa: CASGLPGGYGYTF; cdr3_nt: TGTGCTAGTGGTTTGCCCGGGGGCTATGGCTACACCTTC
clone_size: few; j_call: TRBJ1-5; d_call: -; v_call: TRBV6-5; cdr3_aa: CASRQGTSNQPQHF; cdr3_nt: TGTGCCAGCCGGCAGGGTACGAGCAATCAGCCCCAGCATTTT
clone_size: -; j_call: TRBJ1-1; d_call: TRBD1; v_call: TRBV9; cdr3_aa: CASSVAPGQPLNTEAFF; cdr3_nt: TGTGCCAGCAGCGTAGCCCCGGGACAGCCTTTAAACACTGAAGCTTTCTTT
clone_size: -; j_call: TRBJ2-7; d_call: TRBD2; v_call: TRBV11-2; cdr3_aa: CASSSRPGLAGYEQYF; cdr3_nt: TGTGCCAGCAGCTCTAGGCCGGGACTAGCCGGTTACGAGCAGTACTTC
clone_size: -; j_call: TRBJ2-5; d_call: TRBD1; v_call: TRBV10-3; cdr3_aa: CAISESGAPGTGEETQYF; cdr3_nt: TGTGCCATCAGTGAGTCGGGGGCCCCCGGCACAGGGGAAGAGACCCAGTACTTC
clone_size: -; j_call: TRBJ2-3; d_call: TRBD2; v_call: TRBV5-1; cdr3_aa: CASSPEGGPPDTQYF; cdr3_nt: TGCGCCAGCAGCCCAGAGGGAGGGCCTCCAGATACGCAGTATTTT
clone_size: -; j_call: TRBJ1-1; d_call: -; v_call: TRBV5-1; cdr3_aa: CASSWGTGVNTEAFF; cdr3_nt: TGCGCCAGCAGCTGGGGAACGGGGGTGAACACTGAAGCTTTCTTT
clone_size: -; j_call: TRBJ2-1; d_call: TRBD2; v_call: TRBV28; cdr3_aa: CASTPAGYNEQFF; cdr3_nt: TGTGCCAGCACCCCAGCGGGATACAATGAGCAGTTCTTC
clone_size: -; j_call: TRBJ1-5; d_call: -; v_call: TRBV2; cdr3_aa: CASSERGLDNQPQHF; cdr3_nt: TGTGCCAGCAGTGAACGAGGGTTGGACAATCAGCCCCAGCATTTT
clone_size: -; j_call: TRBJ2-7; d_call: -; v_call: TRBV28; cdr3_aa: CASSYPGLLVEQYF; cdr3_nt: TGTGCCAGCAGTTACCCGGGACTCCTCGTAGAGCAGTACTTC
clone_size: -; j_call: TRBJ1-1; d_call: TRBD1; v_call: TRBV5-1; cdr3_aa: CASSSDRGHGEAFF; cdr3_nt: TGCGCCAGCAGCTCGGACAGGGGGCATGGTGAAGCTTTCTTT
clone_size: -; j_call: TRBJ2-1; d_call: -; v_call: TRBV20-1; cdr3_aa: CSASRSYNEQFF; cdr3_nt: TGCAGTGCTAGTAGGTCCTACAATGAGCAGTTCTTC
clone_size: -; j_call: TRBJ1-4; d_call: -; v_call: TRBV24-1; cdr3_aa: CATSDPSGGGEKLFF; cdr3_nt: TGTGCCACCAGTGACCCCTCCGGGGGCGGGGAAAAACTGTTTTTT
clone_size: -; j_call: TRBJ2-3; d_call: -; v_call: TRBV9; cdr3_aa: CASRQGGLGPTDTQYF; cdr3_nt: TGTGCCAGCAGACAGGGGGGACTAGGACCAACAGATACGCAGTATTTT
clone_size: -; j_call: TRBJ1-5; d_call: -; v_call: TRBV24-1; cdr3_aa: CATSDWGSNQPQHF; cdr3_nt: TGTGCCACCAGTGATTGGGGTAGCAATCAGCCCCAGCATTTT
clone_size: -; j_call: TRBJ1-5; d_call: -; v_call: TRBV19; cdr3_aa: CASSMIYQPQHF; cdr3_nt: TGTGCCAGTAGTATGATCTACCAGCCCCAGCATTTT
clone_size: -; j_call: TRBJ1-1; d_call: TRBD1; v_call: TRBV7-9; cdr3_aa: CASSLEETGISEAFF; cdr3_nt: TGTGCCAGCAGCTTAGAAGAGACAGGGATTAGTGAAGCTTTCTTT
clone_size: -; j_call: TRBJ2-5; d_call: -; v_call: TRBV18; cdr3_aa: CASSLQYQETQYF; cdr3_nt: TGTGCCAGCTCACTCCAATACCAAGAGACCCAGTACTTC
clone_size: -; j_call: TRBJ1-6; d_call: -; v_call: TRBV2; cdr3_aa: CASSGRQVNNSPLHF; cdr3_nt: TGTGCCAGCAGTGGGAGACAGGTCAATAATTCACCCCTCCACTTT
clone_size: once; j_call: TRBJ1-1; d_call: -; v_call: TRBV6-4; cdr3_aa: CASSVQVGMNTEAFF; cdr3_nt: TGTGCCAGCAGTGTTCAGGTGGGCATGAACACTGAAGCTTTCTTT
clone_size: -; j_call: TRBJ2-5; d_call: -; v_call: TRBV5-4; cdr3_aa: CASSRPSRPQGAQETQYF; cdr3_nt: TGTGCCAGCAGCCGCCCATCTCGCCCACAGGGAGCTCAAGAGACCCAGTACTTC
clone_size: -; j_call: TRBJ2-2; d_call: -; v_call: TRBV3-1/TRBV3-2; cdr3_aa: CASSGRDGNTGELFF; cdr3_nt: TGTGCCAGCAGCGGGCGGGACGGGAACACCGGGGAGCTGTTTTTT
clone_size: few; j_call: TRBJ1-2; d_call: -; v_call: TRBV19; cdr3_aa: CASSKQGANYGYTF; cdr3_nt: TGTGCCAGTAGCAAACAGGGCGCTAACTATGGCTACACCTTC
clone_size: -; j_call: TRBJ2-1; d_call: TRBD1; v_call: TRBV27; cdr3_aa: CASRTGWYNEQFF; cdr3_nt: TGTGCCAGCCGGACAGGATGGTACAATGAGCAGTTCTTC
clone_size: -; j_call: TRBJ2-7; d_call: -; v_call: TRBV5-1; cdr3_aa: CASSTGGASYEQYF; cdr3_nt: TGCGCCAGCAGCACAGGAGGGGCGTCCTACGAGCAGTACTTC